This T cell receptor (beta chain) was observed in a study of cytomegalovirus exposure and HLA in healthy donors. The CDR3 length is 15 residues. From germline, CDR1 is MDHEN and CDR2 SYDVKM. V shed 5 bases and J shed 6 bases, with 19 bases lying between them. PCR employed 60 Vbeta and 13 Jbeta primers. This table comes from immunoSEQ multiplex PCR, and its TCRdb copy is limited to in-frame clones, with some not included. The sample has around 50,000 clones, around three quarters seen once. J is TRBJ1-2 and V is TRBV28; D may be TRBD1 (6 bases). Specimen: PBMCs. The source of this sequence is a man between 25 and 39 years old in good health and CMV-seropositive. The CDR3 is CASSMTGGVGNGYTF. The CDR3 DNA follows: TGTGCCAGCAGTATGACGGGGGGCGTAGGCAATGGCTACACCTTC.